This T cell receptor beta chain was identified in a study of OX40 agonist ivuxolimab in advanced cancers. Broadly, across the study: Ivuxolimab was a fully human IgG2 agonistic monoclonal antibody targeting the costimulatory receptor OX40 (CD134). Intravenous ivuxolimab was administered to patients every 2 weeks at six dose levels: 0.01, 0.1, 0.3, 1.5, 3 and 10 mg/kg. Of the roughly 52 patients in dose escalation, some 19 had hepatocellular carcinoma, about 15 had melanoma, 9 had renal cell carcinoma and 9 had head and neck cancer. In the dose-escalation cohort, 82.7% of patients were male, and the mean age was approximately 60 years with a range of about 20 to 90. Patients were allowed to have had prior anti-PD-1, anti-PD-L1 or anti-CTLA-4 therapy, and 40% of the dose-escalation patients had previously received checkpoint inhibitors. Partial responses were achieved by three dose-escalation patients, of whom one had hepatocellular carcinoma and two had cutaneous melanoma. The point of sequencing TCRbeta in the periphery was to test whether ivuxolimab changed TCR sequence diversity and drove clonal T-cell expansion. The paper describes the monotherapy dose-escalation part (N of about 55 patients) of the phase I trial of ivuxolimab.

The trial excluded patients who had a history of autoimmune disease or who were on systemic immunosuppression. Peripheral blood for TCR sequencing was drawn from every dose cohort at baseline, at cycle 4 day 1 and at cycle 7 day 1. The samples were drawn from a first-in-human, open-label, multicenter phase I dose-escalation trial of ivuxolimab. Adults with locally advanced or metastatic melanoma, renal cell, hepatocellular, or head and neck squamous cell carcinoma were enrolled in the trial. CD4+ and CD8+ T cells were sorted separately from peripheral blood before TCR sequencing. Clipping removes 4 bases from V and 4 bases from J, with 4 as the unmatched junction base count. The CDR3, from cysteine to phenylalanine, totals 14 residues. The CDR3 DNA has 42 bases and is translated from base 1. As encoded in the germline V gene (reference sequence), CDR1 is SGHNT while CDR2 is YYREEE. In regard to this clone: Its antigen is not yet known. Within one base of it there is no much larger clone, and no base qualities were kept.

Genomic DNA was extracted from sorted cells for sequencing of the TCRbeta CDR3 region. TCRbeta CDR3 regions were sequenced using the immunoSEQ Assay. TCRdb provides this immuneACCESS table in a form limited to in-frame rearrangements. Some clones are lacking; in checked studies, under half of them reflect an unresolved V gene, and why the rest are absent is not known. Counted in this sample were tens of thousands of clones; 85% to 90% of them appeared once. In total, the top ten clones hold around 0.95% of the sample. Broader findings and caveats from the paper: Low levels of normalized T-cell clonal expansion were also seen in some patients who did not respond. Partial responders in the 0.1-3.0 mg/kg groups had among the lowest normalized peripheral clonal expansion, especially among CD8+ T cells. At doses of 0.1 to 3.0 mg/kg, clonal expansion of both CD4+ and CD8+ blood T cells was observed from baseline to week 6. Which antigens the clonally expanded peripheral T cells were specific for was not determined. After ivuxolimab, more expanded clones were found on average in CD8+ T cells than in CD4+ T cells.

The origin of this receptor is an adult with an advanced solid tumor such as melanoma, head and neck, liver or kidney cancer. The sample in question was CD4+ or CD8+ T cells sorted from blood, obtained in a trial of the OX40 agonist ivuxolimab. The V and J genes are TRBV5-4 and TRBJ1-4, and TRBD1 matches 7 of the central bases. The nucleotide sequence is TGTGCCAGCAGCAAGCAGGGGGTTAATGAAAAACTGTTTTTT. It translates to CASSKQGVNEKLFF.